This T cell receptor (beta chain) was identified during a study of PD-1 blockade in classical Hodgkin lymphoma. Here immunoSEQ multiplex PCR was the method, and the copy in TCRdb shows in-frame clones only, minus some. The table includes 20,000 to 25,000 clones, roughly 71% detected once. As for this clone: Its antigen is not known.

Time point: cycle 4 day 1 (C4D1), after more than five weeks of nivolumab. All trial patients relapsed after autologous stem cell transplantation. Study-level findings and limits: Newly diagnosed patients had baseline TCR diversity that was reportedly lower than that of healthy donors.

V lost 5 bases, J lost 5 bases, and 19 bases lay in between. CDR3 length: 15 amino acids. The germline gives CDR1 SGHAT, CDR2 FQNNGV. The V call is TRBV11-2, the J call TRBJ2-7; unclear D gene. The starting material was peripheral blood mononuclear cells (PBMCs), obtained before the fourth cycle of nivolumab. The sequence was collected from a human donor with classical Hodgkin lymphoma. The CDR3 DNA sequence: TGTGCCAGCAGCCTACCCGGCGGCGCGAACAACGAGCAGTACTTC. As protein: CASSLPGGANNEQYF.